This record covers a single T cell receptor beta chain. The antigen remains undetermined. The data originate from a study of breast tumors, draining lymph nodes, adjacent tissues. Germline CDR1 reads SGHDT; CDR2 reads YYEEEE. The CDR3 covers 15 residues. V was pared by 5 bases and J by 5 bases, with 8 bases of the junction left unmatched. Study results and limitations: Findings are consistent with lymph node origin and intratumoral expansion of most tumor T cells. Tumor T cell lymph node origin was a supported hypothesis, not proven. Tumors had less TCR diversity than lymph nodes, more than nontumor tissue.

The lymph nodes were axillary draining lymph nodes from breast cancer patients. TCRdb recomputed calls from the multiplex PCR reads with MiXCR, one row per CDR3 protein. Found here are nearly 200,000 distinct CDR3 sequences, about 32% of them singletons; the top ten hold roughly 4%. The sequenced sample was axillary lymph node tissue. The chain recombines TRBV5-6 with TRBJ2-5, with TRBD1 matching 11 bases. The TCR comes from a female donor with breast cancer. Some clones in this sample may be carry-over from other donors' samples. CDR3 residues: CASRPGQGVLETQYF. The DNA for the CDR3 is TGTGCCAGCAGACCGGGACAGGGGGTTTTGGAGACCCAGTACTTC.